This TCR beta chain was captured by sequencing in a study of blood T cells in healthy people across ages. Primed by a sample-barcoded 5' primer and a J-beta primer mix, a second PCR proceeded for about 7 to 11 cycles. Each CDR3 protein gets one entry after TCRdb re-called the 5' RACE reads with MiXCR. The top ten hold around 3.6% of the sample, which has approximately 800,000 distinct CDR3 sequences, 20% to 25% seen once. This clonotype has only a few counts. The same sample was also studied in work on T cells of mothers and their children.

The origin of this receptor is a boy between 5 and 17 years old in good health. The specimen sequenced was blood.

This CDR3 is CASSPIQNRGGSTEAFF. The CDR3 DNA reads TGTGCCAGCTCACCCATACAGAACAGGGGGGGGTCGACTGAAGCTTTCTTT. The gene calls are TRBV18 and TRBJ1-1; 8 positions agree with TRBD1. The ends lost 3 bases at V and 5 bases at J; junction bases unmatched: 14. The CDR3 sequence is 17 residues long. In germline, CDR1 is KGHSH, CDR2 LQKENI.